Given below is one T cell receptor (beta chain) in context. Its antigen is as yet unknown. The study ran its PCR with 60 Vbeta and 13 Jbeta primers. Clones were read by immunoSEQ multiplex PCR, and TCRdb kept only the in-frame ones, dropping some. Here the sample spans roughly 200,000 clones, 70% to 90% being singletons. The CDR3 sequence is 13 residues long. Germline V CDR1 and CDR2: SGHNT, YYREEE (reference sequence). Trimming removed 2 bases at V and 5 bases at J, with 10 bases between. The data were taken from a study of cytomegalovirus exposure and HLA in healthy donors. Study results and caveats: According to an earlier analysis, most TCR beta V segments yielded productive rearrangements about 90% or about 30% of the time.

Donors consisted of healthy bone marrow donors. The clonotype originates from a young woman in good health and CMV-seronegative. The chain links TRBV5-4 to TRBJ1-1, with a possible D match to TRBD1 (5 bases). Sequencing input: PBMCs. The CDR3 bases are TGTGCCAGCAGCTTCGCCGGGGGGACTGAAGCTTTCTTT. Its protein is CASSFAGGTEAFF.